A single sample is the source of the 26 T cell receptor beta chains below, sequenced in a study of regulatory and conventional T cells in RAG deficiency. Conventional CD4+ T cells were sorted from blood as CD25-low CD127-high cells. Sequencing was performed with immunoSEQ multiplex PCR; in TCRdb, only in-frame clones are kept and a portion is missing. Among 20,000 to 25,000 clones listed, 95% to 96% were seen once. The sample also formed part of further work on regulatory T cells. This second study notes: Amplification used 52 TRBV primers and 13 TRBJ primers.

Sequencing was done on a sample of CD25- CD4+ T cells sorted from blood. The receptor set was obtained from a human donor in good health.

This chain uses TRBV7-2 with TRBJ2-5, with no clear D. V lost 1 base and J lost 4, with 10 bases in between. The germline CDR1 and CDR2 sequences are SGHTA and FQGNSA. The CDR3 has 14 residues. CDR3 coding DNA: TGTGCCAGCAGCTTAGGAGGCATGCCAGAGACCCAGTACTTC. Protein sequence: CASSLGGMPETQYF. The whole variable domain, filled in from reference TRBV7-2 and TRBJ2-5, reads GAGVSQSPSNKVTEKGKDVELRCDPISGHTALYWYRQSLGQGLEFLIYFQGNSAPDKSGLPSDRFSAERTGGSVSTLTIQRTQQEDSAVYLCASSLGGMPETQYFGPGTRLLVL.

This chain connects TRBV27 to TRBJ1-6; maybe TRBD1 (5 bases). CDR1 is MNHEY, CDR2 SMNVEV, per germline (reference sequence). This CDR3 spans 12 amino acids. The V gene lost 5 bases and the J gene lost 9 bases, with 8 bases spanning the gap. CDR3 sequence (DNA): TGTGCCAGCAGTCATCAGGGTTCACCCCTCCACTTT. This translates into CASSHQGSPLHF.

The chain is built from TRBV7-2 and TRBJ2-1; TRBD2 matches at 7 bases. This CDR3 is 16 amino acids long. Germline CDR1 and CDR2: SGHTA and FQGNSA. The ends lost 1 base at V and 3 bases at J; junction bases unmatched: 6. The CDR3 protein is CASSLEAGPGYNEQFF. The CDR3 coding sequence is TGTGCCAGCAGCTTAGAAGCGGGGCCTGGCTACAATGAGCAGTTCTTC.

In this sample, this clone turned up once. The chain couples TRBV5-1 to TRBJ1-4; D call uncertain. CDR3 length equals 15 residues. V was cut by 3 bases and J by 8 bases, with 17 bases left in between. Germline V gene sequence: CDR1 SGHRS, CDR2 YFSETQ. As DNA, the CDR3 is TGCGCCAGCAGCTCAGACCTCCGGGAGGGCGAAAAACTGTTTTTT. Its translation is CASSSDLREGEKLFF.

This chain connects TRBV2 to TRBJ1-2, with D perhaps matching TRBD1 (5 bases). Germline CDR1 and CDR2: SNHLY and FYNNEI. The CDR3 runs 12 residues. V dropped 8 bases and J dropped 8 bases, with 15 bases sitting between them. The CDR3 DNA follows: TGTGCCAGCTCTTTCAGGGAAGGCGGCTACACCTTC. It encodes CASSFREGGYTF.

This chain uses TRBV5-1 with TRBJ2-7; D not resolved. Deletions cut 3 bases from V and 3 bases from J, with 4 bases between. Per the germline V gene, CDR1 is SGHRS and CDR2 is YFSETQ. The CDR3 totals 11 residues. The CDR3 region is CASSSDYEQYF. In DNA, the CDR3 is TGCGCCAGCAGCTCAGACTACGAGCAGTACTTC.

This clone was counted a single time. CDR3 DNA sequence: TGCGCCAGCAGGATGCAGGGTTCGACATACAATGAGCAGTTCTTC. Its translation is CASRMQGSTYNEQFF. This chain links TRBV5-1 with TRBJ2-1; TRBD1 is a possible D gene (5 bases). Germline V gene sequence: CDR1 SGHRS, CDR2 YFSETQ. This CDR3 spans 15 amino acids. With 5 bases removed from V and 4 bases from J, the gap between germline ends came to 16 bases. Full variable domain (remainder filled in from reference TRBV5-1 and TRBJ2-1): KAGVTQTPRYLIKTRGQQVTLSCSPISGHRSVSWYQQTPGQGLQFLFEYFSETQRNKGNFPGRFSGRQFSNSRSEMNVSTLELGDSALYLCASRMQGSTYNEQFFGPGTRLTVL.

V is TRBV5-8 and J is TRBJ1-6, with no clear D. With 4 bases removed from V and 7 bases from J, the gap between germline ends came to 21 bases. The CDR3 has 17 amino acids. CDR1 SGHTS and CDR2 YDEGEE come from the germline V gene. The CDR3 DNA follows: TGTGCCAGCAGCATCGCACTTGACACCCTGGGCAATTCACCCCTCCACTTT. The encoded protein is CASSIALDTLGNSPLHF.

The chain recombines TRBV11-3 with TRBJ2-1; 8 positions match TRBD2. V gave up 4 bases and J gave up 3 bases; unmatched junction bases: 5. Germline values: CDR1 SGHNT, CDR2 YENEEA. The CDR3 covers 15 residues. In DNA form, the CDR3 reads TGTGCCAGCAGCTCAGCGGGAGCACTCTACAATGAGCAGTTCTTC. Amino acids: CASSSAGALYNEQFF. The full variable domain, its missing parts supplied by reference TRBV11-3 and TRBJ2-1, is EAGVVQSPRYKIIEKKQPVAFWCNPISGHNTLYWYLQNLGQGPELLIRYENEEAVDDSQLPKDRFSAERLKGVDSTLKIQPAELGDSAVYLCASSSAGALYNEQFFGPGTRLTVL.

The rearrangement uses TRBV25-1 and TRBJ2-3; 11 bases map to TRBD2. Germline CDR1 is MGHDK and CDR2 is SYGVNS. The CDR3 spans 16 residues. With 4 bases clipped from V and 0 bases from J, the junction kept 3 bases outside the gene matches. CDR3 sequence reads: CASSVSSGGSTDTQYF. CDR3 in DNA: TGTGCCAGCAGTGTCTCTAGCGGGGGGAGCACAGATACGCAGTATTTT.

V is TRBV7-8 and J is TRBJ2-3; the match to TRBD1 covers 11 bases. The CDR3 totals 16 residues. Germline V gene lookup returns CDR1 SGHVS and CDR2 FQNEAQ. After removal of 1 base from V and 2 bases from J, the junction contained 2 bases not matched to a gene. The chain's CDR3 is CASSLEGQGDTDTQYF. For the CDR3, the DNA is TGTGCCAGCAGCTTAGAGGGACAGGGGGACACAGATACGCAGTATTTT.

The chain is built from TRBV5-1 and TRBJ2-7; D may be TRBD1 (9 bases). CDR1 and CDR2 from the germline V gene are SGHRS and YFSETQ. The V and J ends lost 3 bases and 4 bases respectively, with 17 bases between them. The CDR3 runs to 15 residues. The CDR3, as DNA: TGCGCCAGCAGCTCGGGGGGGACAGGGAGGTACGAGCAGTACTTC. Encoded protein: CASSSGGTGRYEQYF.

A single count supports this clone. The V and J genes are TRBV6-1 and TRBJ2-1; 9 bases are shared with TRBD1. The germline V gene has CDR1 MNHNS and CDR2 SASEGT. After removal of 6 bases from V and 5 bases from J, the junction contained 8 bases not matched to a gene. CDR3 length equals 15 residues. CDR3 nucleotide sequence: TGTGCCAGCAGAAAACAGGGGGCGAAAAACAATGAGCAGTTCTTC. Translation gives CASRKQGAKNNEQFF.

The rearrangement links TRBV9 to TRBJ1-6; a possible D gene is TRBD1 (5 bases). The germline V gene has CDR1 SGDLS and CDR2 YYNGEE. The CDR3 is made up of 16 amino acids. Trimming shortened V by 4 bases and J by 8 bases, and 19 bases separated the two germline ends. The CDR3 nucleotides are TGTGCCAGCAGCCCAAACGCAGGGCAGGTAGATTCACCCCTCCACTTT. Encoded protein: CASSPNAGQVDSPLHF.

J is TRBJ2-1 and V is TRBV4-3; 15 bases agree with TRBD2. V dropped 5 bases and J dropped 5; count of bases not matched to a gene: 10. Germline-derived CDR1 and CDR2 are LGHNA and YSLEER. The CDR3 sequence is 18 residues long. The CDR3 DNA reads TGCGCCAGCAGCAGGACTAGCGGGGGGGCCGCTGCAAACAATGAGCAGTTCTTC. Its translation is CASSRTSGGAAANNEQFF.

The V call is TRBV2, the J call TRBJ1-1; D ambiguous. CDR1 SNHLY and CDR2 FYNNEI come from the germline V gene. Trimming removed 2 bases at V and 0 bases at J, with 7 bases between. The CDR3 is 14 amino acids. The CDR3 DNA follows: TGTGCCAGCAGTGAACTACAGCTGAACACTGAAGCTTTCTTT. Its translation is CASSELQLNTEAFF.

The rearrangement uses TRBV5-6 and TRBJ2-2; the match to TRBD2 covers 7 bases. The CDR3 contains 18 residues. CDR1 and CDR2 (germline): SGHDT, YYEEEE. Unmatched junction bases numbered 12, after V lost 1 base and J lost 3 bases. DNA for the CDR3: TGTGCCAGCAGCTTGCCACGGTACCTAGCGGCGGACACCGGGGAGCTGTTTTTT. As protein: CASSLPRYLAADTGELFF.

The chain carries TRBV4-3 and TRBJ1-6; no clear D. The V gene's germline CDR1 is LGHNA and CDR2 YSLEER. The CDR3 runs 14 residues. Trimming left V 0 bases short and J 7 bases short, with 7 bases between. The CDR3 is CASSQDRFNSPLHF. As DNA, the CDR3 is TGCGCCAGCAGCCAAGACAGGTTCAATTCACCCCTCCACTTT.

Here the CDR3 reads CASSLQGLIQETQYF. The CDR3 DNA reads as TGCGCCAGCAGCTTGCAGGGCCTGATTCAAGAGACCCAGTACTTC. The V call is TRBV5-1, the J call TRBJ2-5; the D gene is possibly TRBD1 (5 bases). Germline V lookup: CDR1 SGHRS, CDR2 YFSETQ. The V gene lost 1 base and the J gene lost 2 bases, with 12 bases spanning the gap. This CDR3 is built from 15 residues.

The chain recombines TRBV7-6 with TRBJ1-2; TRBD1 matches at 10 bases. The CDR3 has 15 amino acids. After removal of 2 bases from V and 2 bases from J, the junction contained 2 bases not matched to a gene. Germline V gene lookup returns CDR1 SGHVS and CDR2 FNYEAQ. For the CDR3, the DNA is TGTGCCAGCAGCTTATGGGACAGGGGAAACTATGGCTACACCTTC. It encodes CASSLWDRGNYGYTF.

The chain uses TRBV7-3 and TRBJ2-2, with 11 bases aligning to TRBD2. This CDR3 has 20 residues. Germline V lookup: CDR1 SGHTA, CDR2 FQGTGA. The trim removed 1 base at V and 2 bases at J, leaving 12 bases unmatched. CDR3 DNA: TGTGCCAGCAGCTTAAATGGTGGGCTAGCGGGGGGCTCAAACACCGGGGAGCTGTTTTTT. Its protein is CASSLNGGLAGGSNTGELFF.

The CDR3 region is CASSLGGGTGGLDGYTF. The CDR3 nucleotides are TGTGCCAGCAGCTTAGGGGGGGGGACAGGGGGTTTGGATGGCTACACCTTC. J is TRBJ1-2 and V is TRBV7-4; 11 nucleotides align to TRBD1. The CDR3 length is 17 residues. CDR1 SGHVT and CDR2 SQSDAQ come from the germline V gene. The ends lost 1 base at V and 6 bases at J; junction bases unmatched: 10.

The chain recombines TRBV5-8 with TRBJ1-3; 8 bases are a match to TRBD1. The CDR3 covers 19 residues. Germline V lookup: CDR1 SGHTS, CDR2 YDEGEE. The V and J ends lost 3 bases and 3 bases, in that order; junction bases with no gene match: 17. CDR3 amino acids: CASSSSARQGRTRGNTIYF. The CDR3 DNA reads as TGTGCCAGCAGCTCCTCGGCCAGACAGGGGAGGACACGTGGAAACACCATATATTTT.

The rearrangement joins TRBV19 to TRBJ2-3, with no clear D. Germline CDR1 is LNHDA and CDR2 is SQIVND (reference sequence). The CDR3 covers 13 residues. The V and J ends lost 6 bases and 2 bases respectively, with 9 bases between them. The CDR3, as DNA: TGTGCCAGTAGCGAACCCTACACAGATACGCAGTATTTT. Encoded protein: CASSEPYTDTQYF.

V is TRBV9 and J is TRBJ1-2; possible D gene TRBD1, 5 bases. The germline gives CDR1 SGDLS, CDR2 YYNGEE. Between the trimmed V and J ends, which lost 0 bases and 2 bases, there was a span of 11 bases. This CDR3 comprises 15 residues. CDR3 residues: CASSVGGRLNYGYTF. The DNA for the CDR3 is TGTGCCAGCAGCGTAGGGGGGAGGCTGAACTATGGCTACACCTTC. Using reference TRBV9 and TRBJ1-2 for the parts outside the CDR3, the full variable domain is DSGVTQTPKHLITATGQRVTLRCSPRSGDLSVYWYQQSLDQGLQFLIQYYNGEERAKGNILERFSAQQFPDLHSELNLSSLELGDSALYFCASSVGGRLNYGYTFGSGTRLTVV.

The V gene is TRBV9, the J gene TRBJ1-3; D unclear. The germline V and J ends were trimmed by 3 bases and 0 bases, with 10 bases remaining between them. The germline V gene encodes CDR1 SGDLS and CDR2 YYNGEE. The CDR3 sequence is 15 residues long. The CDR3 reads CASSETASSGNTIYF. The CDR3 nucleotides are TGTGCCAGCAGCGAGACGGCTAGCTCTGGAAACACCATATATTTT.